These 31 T cell receptor beta chains were all obtained from the same sample, sequenced in a study of beta chain features in type 1 diabetes. Broader study findings: Patients with Type 1 diabetes showed moderately but significantly shorter TCRB CDR3s in all four CD4+ subsets.

What these receptors recognize is not known. As every portion of the isolated RNA was reverse transcribed, the sequencing read expressed TCRB transcripts. The table came from immunoSEQ multiplex PCR; TCRdb's copy has only in-frame clones and leaves some out. The table lists roughly 700,000 clones, around 15% of them singletons. Material: naive CD4+ T cells from blood. The receptor set was obtained from a man younger than 30 with type 1 diabetes.

The J gene is TRBJ1-5, the V gene TRBV6-6, with D uncertain. V gave up 0 bases and J gave up 5 bases, with 8 bases separating them. The CDR3 loop spans 14 amino acids. Per germline, CDR1 MNHNY and CDR2 SVGAGI (reference sequence). CDR3 region: CASSYSSMDQPQHF. CDR3 bases: TGTGCCAGCAGTTACTCATCGATGGATCAGCCCCAGCATTTT.

This clone was counted only a few times. The chain employs TRBV5-4 and TRBJ1-6, with 8 bases matching TRBD1. Germline values: CDR1 SGHNT, CDR2 YYREEE (reference sequence). The length of the CDR3 is 17 residues. Germline trimming cut 3 bases from V and 9 bases from J; bases unmatched to any gene: 14. The CDR3 DNA is TGTGCCAGCAGCTCACCTCAAGGACAGGGTCGCGCTTCACCCCTCCACTTT. Protein product: CASSSPQGQGRASPLHF.

The V call is TRBV18, the J call TRBJ1-2; D may be TRBD1 (5 bases). Germline CDR1 KGHSH, CDR2 LQKENI. V was shortened by 3 bases and J by 2 bases, with 10 bases between the two germline ends. The CDR3 covers 14 residues. As DNA, the CDR3 is TGTGCCAGCTCACCTAAGTGGGGCAACTATGGCTACACCTTC. The encoded protein is CASSPKWGNYGYTF. Looking up the rest from reference TRBV18 and TRBJ1-2 gives the full variable domain: NAGVMQNPRHLVRRRGQEARLRCSPMKGHSHVYWYRQLPEEGLKFMVYLQKENIIDESGMPKERFSAEFPKEGPSILRIQQVVRGDSAAYFCASSPKWGNYGYTFGSGTRLTVV.

This clone turned up a few times. This sequence joins TRBV7-6 and TRBJ2-1, with TRBD2 identical over 7 bases. The V gene's germline CDR1 is SGHVS and CDR2 FNYEAQ. The V gene end was trimmed by 5 bases and the J gene end by 6 bases; junction bases not matched to a gene: 7. This CDR3 region has 14 residues. The CDR3, as DNA: TGTGCCAGCAGCGTCCCGGGCGGGGGCAATGAGCAGTTCTTC. Its protein product is CASSVPGGGNEQFF.

This clone was detected only a few times. J is TRBJ1-1 and V is TRBV29-1; 9 positions agree with TRBD1. CDR1 is SQVTM, CDR2 ANQGSEA, per germline. This CDR3 contains 13 residues. Trimming at V came to 7 bases and at J to 6 bases, leaving 9 bases not matched to a gene. Written as DNA, the CDR3 is TGCAGCGCCGAGGGACAGGGCACGTCTGAAGCTTTCTTT. Amino acids: CSAEGQGTSEAFF. Based on the CDR3 plus reference TRBV29-1 and TRBJ1-1, the full variable domain is SAVISQKPSRDICQRGTSLTIQCQVDSQVTMMFWYRQQPGQSLTLIATANQGSEATYESGFVIDKFPISRPNLTFSTLTVSNMSPEDSSIYLCSAEGQGTSEAFFGQGTRLTVV.

This rearrangement joins TRBV11-3 to TRBJ1-1; the D is unclear. The CDR3 length is 15 residues. Per germline, CDR1 SGHNT and CDR2 YENEEA. The germline V and J ends were trimmed by 3 bases and 0 bases, with 11 bases remaining between them. CDR3 DNA: TGTGCCAGCAGCTTCTCGGGGTCGATGAACACTGAAGCTTTCTTT. Its protein is CASSFSGSMNTEAFF. The whole variable domain, remainder taken from reference TRBV11-3 and TRBJ1-1, is EAGVVQSPRYKIIEKKQPVAFWCNPISGHNTLYWYLQNLGQGPELLIRYENEEAVDDSQLPKDRFSAERLKGVDSTLKIQPAELGDSAVYLCASSFSGSMNTEAFFGQGTRLTVV.

The rearrangement uses TRBV18 and TRBJ2-6; D gene uncertain. The CDR3 extends over 16 amino acids. V was cut by 4 bases and J by 0 bases, with 10 bases left in between. Germline loops: CDR1 KGHSH, CDR2 LQKENI. CDR3 DNA: TGTGCCAGCTCACAAGACGGTTACTCTGGGGCCAACGTCCTGACTTTC. Its translation is CASSQDGYSGANVLTF.

The gene calls are TRBV5-1 and TRBJ1-1, with TRBD1 identical over 7 bases. The ends lost 0 bases at V and 6 bases at J; junction bases unmatched: 8. CDR1 is SGHRS and CDR2 is YFSETQ in the germline V gene. This CDR3 has 15 residues. The DNA of the CDR3 is TGCGCCAGCAGCTTGGCCCCCAGGGGGGAGTCTGAAGCTTTCTTT. Amino acids: CASSLAPRGESEAFF. The full variable domain, its missing parts supplied by reference TRBV5-1 and TRBJ1-1, is KAGVTQTPRYLIKTRGQQVTLSCSPISGHRSVSWYQQTPGQGLQFLFEYFSETQRNKGNFPGRFSGRQFSNSRSEMNVSTLELGDSALYLCASSLAPRGESEAFFGQGTRLTVV.

This clone was found a few times. This sample includes further DNA sequences coding for the same CDR3. V and J are TRBV5-1 and TRBJ2-1; D perhaps matches TRBD2 (7 bases). Germline assignment: CDR1 SGHRS and CDR2 YFSETQ. Trimming pared 4 bases from V and 3 bases from J, leaving 11 bases between. The CDR3 loop spans 14 amino acids. The CDR3 DNA is TGCGCCAGCAGCCTAGCGGACAGCTACAATGAGCAGTTCTTC. This translates into CASSLADSYNEQFF.

The table lists this clone with a few counts. The CDR3 DNA sequence: TGTGCCAGCAGTGATCCGGACAGGGGAGCCTACGAGCAGTACTTC. Protein: CASSDPDRGAYEQYF. This chain links TRBV25-1 with TRBJ2-7; TRBD1 agrees at 9 bases. Germline values: CDR1 MGHDK, CDR2 SYGVNS. The CDR3 length is 15 residues. Trimming at V came to 3 bases and at J to 2 bases, leaving 5 bases not matched to a gene.

The rearrangement links TRBV28 to TRBJ1-3; D is perhaps TRBD1 (6 bases). This CDR3 has 14 residues. The V gene's germline CDR1 is MDHEN and CDR2 SYDVKM. Trimming cost V 5 bases and J 4 bases, with 12 bases left between them. The CDR3 spells CASSTPGAGNTIYF. CDR3 nucleotides: TGTGCCAGCAGTACCCCAGGGGCCGGAAACACCATATATTTT.

The chain has TRBV19 and TRBJ2-1; 10 nucleotides align to TRBD2. CDR1 is LNHDA and CDR2 is SQIVND in the germline V gene (reference sequence). The CDR3 contains 19 residues. Losses at the gene ends were 3 bases for V and 7 bases for J; bases not matched to a gene: 18. The CDR3 sequence is CASSIRGGPSGGSTNEQFF. CDR3 in DNA: TGTGCCAGTAGTATCAGGGGAGGCCCTAGCGGGGGATCTACTAATGAGCAGTTCTTC.

This clone has only a few counts. The sample has other DNA sequences that encode this CDR3 too. The chain recombines TRBV5-6 with TRBJ2-7; no clear D gene. This CDR3 spans 11 amino acids. Germline V gene sequence: CDR1 SGHDT, CDR2 YYEEEE. V lost 0 bases, J lost 4 bases, and 2 bases lay in between. This CDR3 is CASSLGYEQYF. The CDR3, as DNA: TGTGCCAGCAGCTTGGGGTACGAGCAGTACTTC.

This clone came up a few times. The V and J genes are TRBV7-9 and TRBJ1-1; D is undetermined. Germline V gene lookup returns CDR1 SEHNR and CDR2 FQNEAQ (reference sequence). V lost 5 bases to trimming and J lost 0 bases, with 7 bases between them. This CDR3 spans 13 amino acids. For the CDR3, the DNA is TGTGCCAGCAGCCCTGGATTGAACACTGAAGCTTTCTTT. Amino acids: CASSPGLNTEAFF.

There are a few counts of this clone. The chain joins TRBV4-1 to TRBJ2-7, with 12 bases aligning to TRBD2. The CDR3 has 16 residues. The germline V gene encodes CDR1 MGHRA and CDR2 YSYEKL. The V segment lost 0 bases and the J segment 3 bases; nucleotides outside the gene matches: 3. The CDR3 protein is CASSQDETSGGYEQYF. DNA of the CDR3: TGCGCCAGCAGCCAAGATGAGACTAGCGGGGGCTACGAGCAGTACTTC.

This clone showed up just a few times. Other nucleotide sequences from this sample produce the same CDR3. This chain joins TRBV29-1 and TRBJ1-1; no clear D gene. Germline CDR1 and CDR2: SQVTM and ANQGSEA. This CDR3 is 11 amino acids long. V lost 6 bases and J lost 0, with 5 bases in between. For the CDR3, the DNA is TGCAGCGTAGGTCTGAACACTGAAGCTTTCTTT. This codes for CSVGLNTEAFF.

This clone occurred a few times. The genes are TRBV27 and TRBJ2-3; D unclear. CDR1 and CDR2 (germline): MNHEY, SMNVEV (reference sequence). The CDR3 is made up of 16 amino acids. The germline V and J ends were trimmed by 1 base and 0 bases, with 11 bases remaining between them. CDR3 region: CASSLLASTSTDTQYF. The CDR3 coding sequence is TGTGCCAGCAGTTTATTGGCCAGTACCAGCACAGATACGCAGTATTTT.

This clone has more than one count but fewer than ten. The J gene is TRBJ1-1, the V gene TRBV18, with D perhaps TRBD1 (5 bases). Trimming pared 5 bases from V and 6 bases from J, leaving 13 bases between. Germline-derived CDR1 and CDR2 are KGHSH and LQKENI. This CDR3 is built from 13 residues. CDR3 nucleotide sequence: TGTGCCAGCTCATCAAACAGGATTGCTGAAGCTTTCTTT. Translation gives CASSSNRIAEAFF. The full variable domain, rest sourced from reference TRBV18 and TRBJ1-1, is NAGVMQNPRHLVRRRGQEARLRCSPMKGHSHVYWYRQLPEEGLKFMVYLQKENIIDESGMPKERFSAEFPKEGPSILRIQQVVRGDSAAYFCASSSNRIAEAFFGQGTRLTVV.

The table lists this clone with a few counts. The genes are TRBV6-5 and TRBJ2-5; possible D gene TRBD2, 6 bases. The germline V gene encodes CDR1 MNHEY and CDR2 SVGAGI. The CDR3 length is 14 residues. V was trimmed by 7 bases and J by 2 bases, leaving 14 bases between them. CDR3 DNA: TGTGCCAGCACATTTAGCGGAGGGCAAGAGACCCAGTACTTC. It yields the protein CASTFSGGQETQYF.

The chain is built from TRBV9 and TRBJ2-3; D remains ambiguous. This CDR3 has 13 amino acids. Germline CDR1 SGDLS, CDR2 YYNGEE. V gave up 4 bases and J gave up 3 bases, with 9 bases separating them. As DNA, the CDR3 is TGTGCCAGCAGCAATGGGGTGACAGATACGCAGTATTTT. Translated: CASSNGVTDTQYF.

This clone was observed a handful of times. The chain joins TRBV29-1 to TRBJ1-1, with 7 bases lining up with TRBD1. Germline V gene data show CDR1 as SQVTM and CDR2 as ANQGSEA. The CDR3 consists of 14 residues. The J segment lost 4 bases and the V segment lost 6 bases, leaving 11 bases of the junction unmatched. DNA of the CDR3: TGCAGCGTACTTAAACAGGGGCGAAGCACTGAAGCTTTCTTT. Translation gives CSVLKQGRSTEAFF. The full variable domain, in which reference TRBV29-1 and TRBJ1-1 provide the parts outside the CDR3, is SAVISQKPSRDICQRGTSLTIQCQVDSQVTMMFWYRQQPGQSLTLIATANQGSEATYESGFVIDKFPISRPNLTFSTLTVSNMSPEDSSIYLCSVLKQGRSTEAFFGQGTRLTVV.

V is TRBV2 and J is TRBJ2-1; TRBD1 is a possible D gene (6 bases). Germline loops: CDR1 SNHLY, CDR2 FYNNEI. CDR3 length equals 16 residues. The V end was cut by 6 bases, the J end by 7 bases, with 22 bases between. The CDR3 loop reads CASRIRDEERGNEQFF. The DNA for the CDR3 is TGTGCCAGCAGAATTCGGGACGAAGAGAGGGGGAATGAGCAGTTCTTC.

This chain uses TRBV11-3 with TRBJ2-7; TRBD1 aligns across 9 bases. Germline V gene sequence: CDR1 SGHNT, CDR2 YENEEA. The V segment lost 1 base and the J segment 5 bases; nucleotides outside the gene matches: 9. The CDR3 spans 16 residues. CDR3 in DNA: TGTGCCAGCAGCTTAGCACTAGGGACAGGGTGGGACGAGCAGTACTTC. Protein sequence: CASSLALGTGWDEQYF. Full variable domain (rest looked up from reference TRBV11-3 and TRBJ2-7): EAGVVQSPRYKIIEKKQPVAFWCNPISGHNTLYWYLQNLGQGPELLIRYENEEAVDDSQLPKDRFSAERLKGVDSTLKIQPAELGDSAVYLCASSLALGTGWDEQYFGPGTRLTVT.

This rearrangement joins TRBV10-2 to TRBJ2-7; unclear D gene. Germline values: CDR1 WSHSY, CDR2 SAAADI. V lost 1 base, J lost 6 bases, and 4 bases lay in between. The CDR3 length is 11 residues. CDR3 sequence: CASSEWGEQYF. The CDR3, as DNA: TGCGCCAGCAGTGAGTGGGGCGAGCAGTACTTC.

With respect to this clone: This same CDR3 is encoded by further DNA sequences in the sample. The genes are TRBV6-5 and TRBJ1-1; D is possibly TRBD1 (6 bases). This CDR3 is 14 amino acids long. Germline V gives CDR1 MNHEY, CDR2 SVGAGI. V was shortened by 5 bases and J by 0 bases, with 10 bases between the two germline ends. CDR3 residues: CASSPDRLNTEAFF. The CDR3 DNA reads as TGTGCCAGCAGTCCGGACAGATTGAACACTGAAGCTTTCTTT.

This clone came up a few times. This rearrangement joins TRBV4-1 to TRBJ2-1; D remains unclear. Germline CDR1 is MGHRA and CDR2 is YSYEKL. This CDR3 spans 13 amino acids. Trimming cost V 3 bases and J 7 bases, with 10 bases left between them. As DNA, the CDR3 is TGCGCCAGCAGCCACCTCGACGGGAATGAGCAGTTCTTC. Translation gives CASSHLDGNEQFF.

V and J are TRBV11-2 and TRBJ2-3, with D possibly TRBD2 on 5 matching bases. Germline V lookup: CDR1 SGHAT, CDR2 FQNNGV. The CDR3 is made up of 14 amino acids. Between the trimmed V and J ends, which lost 5 bases and 4 bases, there was a span of 13 bases. CDR3 amino acids: CASSPTSGADTQYF. CDR3 nucleotides: TGTGCCAGCAGCCCTACCAGCGGAGCAGATACGCAGTATTTT.

The chain uses TRBV25-1 and TRBJ1-1, with a weak D call TRBD1 (5 bases). The V gene lost 0 bases and the J gene lost 5 bases, with 16 bases spanning the gap. The germline CDR1 and CDR2 sequences are MGHDK and SYGVNS. The CDR3 totals 16 residues. CDR3 loop: CASSEYGDLPGTEAFF. As DNA, the CDR3 is TGTGCCAGCAGTGAATATGGGGACCTTCCGGGGACTGAAGCTTTCTTT.

This chain joins TRBV23-1 and TRBJ2-7; D perhaps matches TRBD2 (5 bases). TRBV23-1 is given ORF status, its function remaining uncertain. V lost 0 bases and J 11 bases, leaving 17 bases between the germline ends. The CDR3 runs 14 residues. The CDR3 sequence is CASSQSRGLAGKYF. CDR3 coding DNA: TGCGCCAGCAGTCAATCGAGAGGCCTCGCGGGCAAGTACTTC.

This rearrangement joins TRBV28 to TRBJ1-6; 7 positions match TRBD1. J lost 11 bases, V lost 3 bases, and 7 bases had no gene match. The CDR3 totals 14 residues. Germline CDR1 reads MDHEN; CDR2 reads SYDVKM. This chain's CDR3 is CASSLAGGLTPLHF. In DNA form, the CDR3 reads TGTGCCAGCAGTTTGGCAGGGGGTTTAACACCCCTCCACTTT.

This clone was seen more than once but under ten times. The rearrangement joins TRBV7-8 to TRBJ1-6; D is ambiguous. V was trimmed by 1 base and J by 6 bases, leaving 10 bases between them. The V gene's germline CDR1 is SGHVS and CDR2 FQNEAQ. This CDR3 has 15 amino acids. The CDR3 is CASSLESGFNSPLHF. As DNA, the CDR3 is TGTGCCAGCAGCTTAGAAAGTGGCTTTAATTCACCCCTCCACTTT.